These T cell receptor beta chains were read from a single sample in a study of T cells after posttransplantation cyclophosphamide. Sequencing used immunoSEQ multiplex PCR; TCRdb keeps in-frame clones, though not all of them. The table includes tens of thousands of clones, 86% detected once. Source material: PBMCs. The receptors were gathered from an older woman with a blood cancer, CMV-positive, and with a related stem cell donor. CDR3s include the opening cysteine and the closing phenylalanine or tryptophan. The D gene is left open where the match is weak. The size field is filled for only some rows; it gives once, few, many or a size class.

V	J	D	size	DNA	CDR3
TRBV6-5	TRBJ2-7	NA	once	TGTGCCAGTTGCCCACAGGGCTACGAGCAGTACTTC	CASCPQGYEQYF
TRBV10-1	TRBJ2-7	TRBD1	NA	TGCGCCAGCTCCGAAACAGGGGGCGCCGGGGTCGAGCAGTACTTC	CASSETGGAGVEQYF
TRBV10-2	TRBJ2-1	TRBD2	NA	TGCGCCAGCAGTGAGTGGCTAGCGGGAGAGGGTAATGAGCAGTTCTTC	CASSEWLAGEGNEQFF
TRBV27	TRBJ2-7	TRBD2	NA	TGTGCCAGCACTCCGGTGGGAGGGCCATACGAGCAGTACTTC	CASTPVGGPYEQYF
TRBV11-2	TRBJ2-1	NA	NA	TGTGCCAGCAGCTTGTGGCGGCAGGGCTACAATGAGCAGTTCTTC	CASSLWRQGYNEQFF
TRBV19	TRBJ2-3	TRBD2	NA	TGTGCCAGTAGTACTACCGGAGCGGGAGGTACAGATACGCAGTATTTT	CASSTTGAGGTDTQYF
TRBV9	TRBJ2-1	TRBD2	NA	TGTGCCAGCAGCGTAGAGTTGATACGGCGGGAGAATGAGCAGTTCTTC	CASSVELIRRENEQFF
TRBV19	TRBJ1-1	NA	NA	TGTGCCAGTAGGATAGAGGGAGTTCTGTACACTGAAGCTTTCTTT	CASRIEGVLYTEAFF
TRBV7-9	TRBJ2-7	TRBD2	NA	TGTGCCAGCAGCCCGGTCGGGGGGAGTCTGTACGAGCAGTACTTC	CASSPVGGSLYEQYF
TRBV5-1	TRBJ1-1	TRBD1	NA	TGCGCCAGCAGCCCCGGGACAGAAAAGAACACTGAAGCTTTCTTT	CASSPGTEKNTEAFF
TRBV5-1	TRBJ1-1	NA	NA	TGCGCCAGCAGCCCCACAGGGCCCACTGAAGCTTTCTTT	CASSPTGPTEAFF
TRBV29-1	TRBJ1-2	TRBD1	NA	TGCAGCGTTGAAGAATACAGGGGGTACACCTTC	CSVEEYRGYTF
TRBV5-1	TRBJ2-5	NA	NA	TGCGCCAGCAGCCTCCCGCTACCAAACCAAGAGACCCAGTACTTC	CASSLPLPNQETQYF
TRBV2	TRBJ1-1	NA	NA	TGTGCCAGCAGTGTCTACAGCTCTAACACTGAAGCTTTCTTT	CASSVYSSNTEAFF
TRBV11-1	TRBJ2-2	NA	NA	TGTGCCAGCAGCTTAGCGTTGGGCCAAACCGGGGAGCTGTTTTTT	CASSLALGQTGELFF
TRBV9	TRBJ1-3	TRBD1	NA	TGTGCCAGCAGGGGGACAGGGACTGGAAACACCATATATTTT	CASRGTGTGNTIYF
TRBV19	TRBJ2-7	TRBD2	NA	TGTGCCAGTAGTTGGGACTACCGGGGCGAGCAGTACTTC	CASSWDYRGEQYF
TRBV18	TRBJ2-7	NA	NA	TGTGCCAGCTCCCCTACCTCGTCCTACGAGCAGTACTTC	CASSPTSSYEQYF
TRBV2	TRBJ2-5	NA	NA	TGTGCCAGCAGTGAAATGGGGACTTACCAAGAGACCCAGTACTTC	CASSEMGTYQETQYF
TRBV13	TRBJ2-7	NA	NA	TGTGCCAGCAGCTTAAGCAGGACTCCGGTCGGGTACGAGCAGTACTTC	CASSLSRTPVGYEQYF
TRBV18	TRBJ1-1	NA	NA	TGTGCCAGCTCACCCCTGGGGAGGCTGAACACTGAAGCTTTCTTT	CASSPLGRLNTEAFF
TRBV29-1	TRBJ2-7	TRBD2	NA	TGCAGCGTCACCGGGACTAGCGGGCGCTCCTACGAGCAGTACTTC	CSVTGTSGRSYEQYF
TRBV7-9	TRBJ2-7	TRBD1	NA	TGTGCCAGCAGCCCAGACCGGGACAGGGGGCCCGAGCAGTACTTC	CASSPDRDRGPEQYF
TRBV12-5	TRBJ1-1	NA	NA	TGTGCTAGTGGTCAGAACACTGAAGCTTTCTTT	CASGQNTEAFF